This T cell receptor (beta chain) comes out of a study of identical twins. Notes on the study in general: It was possible that invariant MAIT and iNKT cells partly confounded the zero-insertion analyses.

From the 5' RACE reads, TCRdb called clonotypes with MiXCR, one entry per CDR3 protein. Of 350,000 or so distinct CDR3 sequences detected, approximately 13% appear once; the ten largest clones hold just over 7%. With respect to this clonotype: Antigen specificity is unknown.

Germline-derived CDR1 and CDR2 are MDHEN and SYDVKM. With V trimmed by 1 base and J by 6 bases, 1 base remained unmatched. The CDR3 sequence is 13 residues long. Another study also made use of these data, one on yellow fever vaccine responses in identical twins. Per that paper: Vaccine T cell responses of twins reportedly seemed partly convergent and partly personalized.

V usage is TRBV28 and J usage is TRBJ1-2; 8 bases agree with TRBD1. The source of this sequence is a woman under 30 in good health. Sequenced: CD8+ T cells sorted from blood. The CDR3 reads CASSLSRGHGYTF. CDR3 sequence (DNA): TGTGCCAGCAGTTTATCCAGGGGGCATGGCTACACCTTC.